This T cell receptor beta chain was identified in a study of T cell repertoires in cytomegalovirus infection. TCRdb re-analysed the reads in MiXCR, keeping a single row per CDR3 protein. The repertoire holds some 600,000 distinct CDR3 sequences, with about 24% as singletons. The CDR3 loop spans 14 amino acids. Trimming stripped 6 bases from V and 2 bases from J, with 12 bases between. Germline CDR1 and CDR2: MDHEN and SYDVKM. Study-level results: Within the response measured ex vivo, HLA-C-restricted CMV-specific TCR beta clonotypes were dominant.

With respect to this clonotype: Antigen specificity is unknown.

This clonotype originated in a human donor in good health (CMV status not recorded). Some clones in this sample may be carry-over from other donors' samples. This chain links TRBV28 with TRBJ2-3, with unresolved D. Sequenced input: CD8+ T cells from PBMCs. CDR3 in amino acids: CASRTPRPTDTQYF. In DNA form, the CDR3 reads TGTGCCAGCAGAACCCCCAGACCCACAGATACGCAGTATTTT. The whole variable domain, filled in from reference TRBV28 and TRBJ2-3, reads DVKVTQSSRYLVKRTGEKVFLECVQDMDHENMFWYRQDPGLGLRLIYFSYDVKMKEKGDIPEGYSVSREKKERFSLILESASTNQTSMYLCASRTPRPTDTQYFGPGTRLTVL.